This TCR beta chain was obtained from a study of T cells in women clearing cervical HPV infection. Across the whole study: Blood came at first lesion visit for cases, post-clearance for controls. Whole-study findings and limits: Repertoire richness, not evenness, was significantly elevated in CIN3+ cases versus controls.

A note on this clone: Its antigen is undetermined.

Genomic DNA, averaging roughly 1,200 ng per sample, yielded TCR beta CDR3 via immunoSEQ. The method was immunoSEQ multiplex PCR; TCRdb's version includes in-frame clones alone and lacks a portion of them. The sample has around 39,000 clones. Cervical HPV DNA detected by MY09/MY11 PCR, typed by dot-blot. This clonotype originated in a woman between 18 and 69 years old with a cervical HPV16 infection that either progressed to CIN3+ or cleared (not recorded which). Specimen: blood buffy coat.

The CDR3 sequence is CSALGRSTYEQYF. The CDR3 bases that were read are TGCAGTGCCCTGGGGCGGAGCACCTACGAG. The genes are TRBV20-1 and TRBJ2-7, with D maybe TRBD1 (5 bases). The sequenced fragment ends 3 residues before the CDR3 boundary, so the rest is inferred from the germline J gene. Per the germline V gene, CDR1 is DFQATT and CDR2 is SNEGSKA (reference sequence). The CDR3 contains 13 residues. V shed 6 bases and J shed 2 bases, with 14 bases lying between them.